This TCR beta chain was captured in a study of T-cell memory formation after mild COVID-19. The CDR3 has 15 amino acids. Germline trimming cut 4 bases from V and 5 bases from J; bases unmatched to any gene: 5. Germline V lookup: CDR1 SGHRS, CDR2 YFSETQ. TCRdb processed the 5' RACE reads anew with MiXCR; each CDR3 protein has one entry. This table holds about 360,000 distinct CDR3 sequences, 13% to 15% found once. This clonotype has at least ten counts. Material for sequencing was PBMCs or a T cell subset sorted from them (not recorded which). The clonotype comes from a man aged 18-30 years who had mild COVID-19 (a few samples of this study predate the infection). Cell type and time point are not known. The chain links TRBV5-1 to TRBJ2-3; 12 bases line up with TRBD1. CDR3 region: CASSGGQGAGDTQYF. The DNA for the CDR3 is TGCGCCAGCAGCGGGGGACAGGGGGCCGGAGATACGCAGTATTTT. The full variable domain, its missing parts supplied by reference TRBV5-1 and TRBJ2-3, is KAGVTQTPRYLIKTRGQQVTLSCSPISGHRSVSWYQQTPGQGLQFLFEYFSETQRNKGNFPGRFSGRQFSNSRSEMNVSTLELGDSALYLCASSGGQGAGDTQYFGPGTRLTVL.